This T cell receptor beta chain was captured in a study of post-analysis software for immune sequencing data. Study background: The disease courses covered relapsing-remitting, secondary progressive and progressive-relapsing multiple sclerosis.

Findings of the study overall: The F measure placed samples prepared in the same batch into strongly shared clusters. Compared against controls, patients with multiple sclerosis displayed significantly lower normalized Chao1 diversity. TRBV segments more frequent in patients than in controls numbered roughly five and included TRBV5-6, TRBV5-1 and TRBV20-1.

Notes on this clonotype: Antigen: not known.

Built from TCR beta cDNA, the libraries had unique molecular identifiers in them. The yield from roughly 1 to 10 million T cells was 500,000 or so cDNA molecules in total. MiXCR, run by TCRdb on the PCR reads, gives a single entry per CDR3 protein. The repertoire holds hundreds of thousands of distinct CDR3 sequences, with around 64% as singletons. V lost 5 bases, J lost 4 bases, and 14 bases lay in between. CDR1 and CDR2 from the germline V gene are SGHTA and FQGNSA. The CDR3 covers 14 residues. The chain employs TRBV7-2 and TRBJ1-2; TRBD1 might be the D (6 bases). This clonotype originated in a girl aged 2 to 10 with multiple sclerosis. The sequenced material came from blood. The CDR3 DNA is TGTGCCAGCAGCCCTACAGGGAATCCCTATGGCTACACCTTC. Translation: CASSPTGNPYGYTF. Based on the CDR3 plus reference TRBV7-2 and TRBJ1-2, the full variable domain is GAGVSQSPSNKVTEKGKDVELRCDPISGHTALYWYRQSLGQGLEFLIYFQGNSAPDKSGLPSDRFSAERTGGSVSTLTIQRTQQEDSAVYLCASSPTGNPYGYTFGSGTRLTVV.